This is a list of T cell receptor beta chains from one sample in a study of graft-versus-host responses after intestinal transplantation. TCRdb's copy holds only in-frame clones and misses some; the assay was immunoSEQ multiplex PCR. The sample shows 15,000 to 20,000 clones, 65% to 85% of them seen only once. The starting material was ileum tissue, obtained roughly 21 days after intestinal transplant. These receptors originate from a human patient who received an intestinal transplant, so some T cells may come from the graft donor. The CDR3 runs from the conserved cysteine through the conserved F or W. D genes are given only for firm matches. The size of a clone is reported for some rows only, either as once, few or many, or as a class for expanded clones.

>TRBV27|TRBJ1-5|TRBD1|.|14
CASSNTGVRPPQHF
TGTGCCAGCAGTAATACAGGGGTACGGCCGCCCCAGCATTTT
>TRBV9|TRBJ2-3|TRBD2|.|16
CASSVAAGDFTDTQYF
TGTGCCAGCAGCGTAGCGGCGGGGGATTTCACAGATACGCAGTATTTT
>TRBV21-1|TRBJ2-7|.|once|15
CASSKEGGRSYEQYF
TGTGCCAGCAGCAAAGAGGGGGGGAGATCCTACGAGCAGTACTTC
>TRBV6-6|TRBJ2-5|TRBD1|.|15
CASSTHRGRGGTQYF
TGTGCCAGCAGCACCCACAGGGGGCGAGGCGGGACCCAGTACTTC
>TRBV18|TRBJ2-7|.|.|16
CASSPPIQGRPYEQYF
TGTGCCAGCTCACCACCCATCCAGGGAAGGCCCTACGAGCAGTACTTC
>TRBV27|TRBJ2-7|TRBD2|.|13
CASSRGSPYEQYF
TGTGCCAGCAGTCGCGGGAGCCCCTACGAGCAGTACTTC
>TRBV27|TRBJ1-2|.|.|16
CASSPYSRGGNYGYTF
TGTGCCAGCAGTCCTTACTCCCGGGGTGGGAACTATGGCTACACCTTC
>TRBV5-6|TRBJ1-2|.|.|14
CASSWGVAPYGYTF
TGTGCCAGCAGCTGGGGGGTGGCACCCTATGGCTACACCTTC
>TRBV6-1|TRBJ1-6|.|.|16
CASSGSRGSPDSPLHF
TGTGCCAGCAGTGGTTCCAGGGGAAGTCCGGATTCACCCCTCCACTTT
>TRBV7-8|TRBJ2-7|TRBD2|.|15
CASSLEASGGYEQYF
TGTGCCAGCAGCTTAGAGGCTAGCGGGGGTTACGAGCAGTACTTC
>TRBV10-2|TRBJ1-4|TRBD1|.|11
CASTGGWELFF
TGCGCCAGTACAGGGGGCTGGGAACTGTTTTTT
>TRBV4-1|TRBJ1-2|.|.|14
CASSQEPGDYGYTF
TGCGCCAGCAGCCAAGAACCAGGGGACTATGGCTACACCTTC
>TRBV15|TRBJ1-1|.|once|14
CATVRDTEIPEAFF
TGTGCCACCGTCCGGGACACGGAAATCCCTGAAGCTTTCTTT
>TRBV5-1|TRBJ1-3|.|few|13
CASRSGSGNTIYF
TGCGCCAGCCGATCCGGTTCTGGAAACACCATATATTTT
>TRBV4-1|TRBJ2-7|TRBD2|.|15
CASSRRGGQSYEQYF
TGCGCCAGCAGCCGACGGGGGGGCCAATCCTACGAGCAGTACTTC